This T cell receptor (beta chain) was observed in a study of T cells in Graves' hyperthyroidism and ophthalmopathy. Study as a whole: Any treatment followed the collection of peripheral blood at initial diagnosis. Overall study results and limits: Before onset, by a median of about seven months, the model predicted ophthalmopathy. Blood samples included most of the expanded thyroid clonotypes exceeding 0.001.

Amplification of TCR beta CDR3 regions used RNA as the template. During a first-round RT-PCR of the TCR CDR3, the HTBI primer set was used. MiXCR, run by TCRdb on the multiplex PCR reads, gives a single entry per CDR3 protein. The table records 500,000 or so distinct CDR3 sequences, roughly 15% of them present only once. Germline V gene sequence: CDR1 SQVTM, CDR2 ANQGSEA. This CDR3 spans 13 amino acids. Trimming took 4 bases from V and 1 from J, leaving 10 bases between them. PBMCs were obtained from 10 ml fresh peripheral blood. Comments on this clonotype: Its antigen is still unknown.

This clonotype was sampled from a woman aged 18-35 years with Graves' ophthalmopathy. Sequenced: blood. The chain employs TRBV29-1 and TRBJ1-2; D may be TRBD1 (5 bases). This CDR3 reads CSVASGINYGYTF. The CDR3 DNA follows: TGCAGCGTTGCTTCAGGGATTAACTATGGCTACACCTTC.